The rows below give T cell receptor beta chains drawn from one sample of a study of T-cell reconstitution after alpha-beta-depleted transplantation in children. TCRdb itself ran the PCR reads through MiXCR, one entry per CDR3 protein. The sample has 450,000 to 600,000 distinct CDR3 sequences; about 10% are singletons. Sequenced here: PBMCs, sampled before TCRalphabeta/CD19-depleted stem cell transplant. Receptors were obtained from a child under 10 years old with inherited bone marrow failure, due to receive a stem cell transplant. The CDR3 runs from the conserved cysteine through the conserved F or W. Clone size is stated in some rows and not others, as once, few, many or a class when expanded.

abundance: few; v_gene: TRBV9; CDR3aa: CASSGTGWTNVYNEQFF
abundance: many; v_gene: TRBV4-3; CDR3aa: CASSLFLGGSLSGELFF
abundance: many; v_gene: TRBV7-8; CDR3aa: CASSLDGIGYEQYF
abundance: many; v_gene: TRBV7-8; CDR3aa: CASSKSVRGGLAKNIQYF
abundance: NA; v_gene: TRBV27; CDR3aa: CASSSTLSSYNEQFF
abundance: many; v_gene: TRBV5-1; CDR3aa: CASSSTTGSYEQFF
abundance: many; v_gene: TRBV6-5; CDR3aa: CASSYAQVQETQYF
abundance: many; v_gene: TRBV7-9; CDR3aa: CASSLGGFGGYTF
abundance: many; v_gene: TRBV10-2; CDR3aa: CASRELDRGAYEQYF
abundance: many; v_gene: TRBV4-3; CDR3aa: CASSQGGGPYNEQFF
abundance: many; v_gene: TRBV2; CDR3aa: CASRADSGNQPQHF
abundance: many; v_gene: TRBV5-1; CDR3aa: CASSFYWGFTDTQYF
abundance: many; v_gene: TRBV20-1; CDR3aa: CSASQGYSYEQYF
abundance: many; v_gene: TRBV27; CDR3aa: CASNPADESEQFF
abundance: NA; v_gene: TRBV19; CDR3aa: CASSMGQPAEAFF
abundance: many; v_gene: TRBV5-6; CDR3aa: CASSLMDRGLGYTF
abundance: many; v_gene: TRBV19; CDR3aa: CASTRTAYNEQFF
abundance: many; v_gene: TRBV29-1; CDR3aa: CSVAGRTGGFEQYF
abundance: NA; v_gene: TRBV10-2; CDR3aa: CASRPGLAGETDTQYF
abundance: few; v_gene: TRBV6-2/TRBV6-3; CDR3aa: CASRHPRGGSYNEQFF
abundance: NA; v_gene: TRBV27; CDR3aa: CASRQGSRANQPQHF
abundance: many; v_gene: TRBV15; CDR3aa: CATSREPGAYGQGQYF
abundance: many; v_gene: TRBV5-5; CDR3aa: CASSLNGNGEQYF
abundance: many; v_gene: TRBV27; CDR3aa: CASSLSQSAGYGYTF
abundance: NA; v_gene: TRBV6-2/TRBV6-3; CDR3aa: CASSYSIWYTGKDNEQFF
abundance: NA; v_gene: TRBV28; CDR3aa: CASSSIKTGGTEAFF
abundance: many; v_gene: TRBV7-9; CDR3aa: CASSSLTTYEQYF
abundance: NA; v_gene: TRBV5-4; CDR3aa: CASSSTPSEQYF
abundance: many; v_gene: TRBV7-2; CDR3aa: CASSLTGGAETQYF
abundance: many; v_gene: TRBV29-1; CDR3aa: CSVTGGGGSKAFF
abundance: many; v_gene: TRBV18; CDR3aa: CASSPRRSFNEQFF
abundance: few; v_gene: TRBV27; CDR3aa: CASSLSGFGVAGPGELFF
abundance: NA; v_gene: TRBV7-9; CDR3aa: CASTPGGTYEQYF
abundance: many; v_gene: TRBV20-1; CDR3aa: CSASVLAEIGEQYF
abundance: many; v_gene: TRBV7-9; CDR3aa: CASSSGLAGRSSYNEQFF
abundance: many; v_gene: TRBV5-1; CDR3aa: CASSLDQFGLGEKLFF
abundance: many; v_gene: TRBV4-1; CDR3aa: CASSQDLGSTEAFF
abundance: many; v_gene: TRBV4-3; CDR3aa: CASSQGPPGAYSGNTIYF
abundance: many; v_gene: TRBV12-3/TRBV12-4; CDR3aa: CASSSTPDRAETQYF
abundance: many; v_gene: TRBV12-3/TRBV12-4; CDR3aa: CASSSRDRKAASGRRTGELFF
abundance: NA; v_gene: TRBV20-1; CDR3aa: CSARDPVRGGTGEQYF
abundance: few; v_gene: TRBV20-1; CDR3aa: CSARDLYAGAANQPQHF
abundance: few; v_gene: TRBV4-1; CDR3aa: CASSQDGASGRLYTGELFF
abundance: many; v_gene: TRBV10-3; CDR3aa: CAISENFYEQYF
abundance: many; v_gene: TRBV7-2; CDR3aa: CASSPRLAGDLDTQYF
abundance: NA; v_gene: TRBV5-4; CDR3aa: CASSPPQGHNGELFF
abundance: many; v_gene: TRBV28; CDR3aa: CASSAPDTQYF
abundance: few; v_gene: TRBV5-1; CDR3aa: CASSLNSGTEEETQYF
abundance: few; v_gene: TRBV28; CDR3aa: CASSLADSVETQYF
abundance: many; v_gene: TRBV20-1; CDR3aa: CSASTARMREQFF
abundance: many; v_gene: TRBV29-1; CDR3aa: CSVDGQGRFEETQYF